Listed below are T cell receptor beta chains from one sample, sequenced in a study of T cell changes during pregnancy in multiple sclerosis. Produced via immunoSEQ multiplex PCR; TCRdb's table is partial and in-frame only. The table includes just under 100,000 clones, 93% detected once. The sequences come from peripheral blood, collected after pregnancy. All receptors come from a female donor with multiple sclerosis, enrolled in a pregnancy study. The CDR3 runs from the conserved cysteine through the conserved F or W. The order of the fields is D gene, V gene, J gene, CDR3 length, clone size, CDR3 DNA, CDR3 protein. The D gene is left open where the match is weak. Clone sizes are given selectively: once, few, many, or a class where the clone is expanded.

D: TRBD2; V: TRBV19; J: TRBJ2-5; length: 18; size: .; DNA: TGTGCCAGTAGTATAGCGGTAGCGGGATCACCTAACCAAGAGACCCAGTACTTC; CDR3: CASSIAVAGSPNQETQYF
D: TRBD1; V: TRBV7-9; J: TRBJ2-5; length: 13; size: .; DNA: TGTGCCAGCAGCCGGGACAGCCAAGAGACCCAGTACTTC; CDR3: CASSRDSQETQYF
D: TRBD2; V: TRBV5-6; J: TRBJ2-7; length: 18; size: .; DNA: TGTGCCAGCAGCTTGGGGGGGACTAGCGGGAGGAGGCCCTACGAGCAGTACTTC; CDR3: CASSLGGTSGRRPYEQYF
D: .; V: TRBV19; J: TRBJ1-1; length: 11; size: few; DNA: TGTGCCAGTAATCCGGGATCCGAAGCTTTCTTT; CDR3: CASNPGSEAFF
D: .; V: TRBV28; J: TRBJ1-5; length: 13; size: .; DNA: TGTGCCAGCAGTTTATCGGGGTATCAGCCCCAGCATTTT; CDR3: CASSLSGYQPQHF
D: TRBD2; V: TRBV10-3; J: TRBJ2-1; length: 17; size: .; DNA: TGTGCCATCAGTCCCCCCCTAGCGGGAGGTAGCTACAATGAGCAGTTCTTC; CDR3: CAISPPLAGGSYNEQFF
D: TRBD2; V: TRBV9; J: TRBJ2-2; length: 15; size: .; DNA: TGTGCCAGCAGCTTCGGGACTAGGGGGGCCGGGGAGCTGTTTTTT; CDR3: CASSFGTRGAGELFF
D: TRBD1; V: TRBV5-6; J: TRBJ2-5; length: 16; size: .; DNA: TGTGCCAGCAGCTTGGGGTGGACAGGGGGCCAAGAGACCCAGTACTTC; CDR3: CASSLGWTGGQETQYF
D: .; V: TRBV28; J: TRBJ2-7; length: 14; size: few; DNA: TGTGCCAGCAGTGGACCGGGAATACTCTACGAGCAGTACTTC; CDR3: CASSGPGILYEQYF
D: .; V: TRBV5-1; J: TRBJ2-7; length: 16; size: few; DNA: TGCGCCAGCAGCTCCCCCACAGGGGGGGCCGGCTACGAGCAGTACTTC; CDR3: CASSSPTGGAGYEQYF
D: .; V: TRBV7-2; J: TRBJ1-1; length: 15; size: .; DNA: TGTGCCAGCACCTACTTTGACACTCCGAACACTGAAGCTTTCTTT; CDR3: CASTYFDTPNTEAFF
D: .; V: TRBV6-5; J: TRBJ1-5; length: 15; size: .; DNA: TGTGCCAGCAGTAGAGGTGGAGGGGCCTATCAGCCCCAGCATTTT; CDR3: CASSRGGGAYQPQHF
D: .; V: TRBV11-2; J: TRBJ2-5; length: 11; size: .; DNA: TGTGCCAGCAGCGACGGGGAGACCCAGTACTTC; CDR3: CASSDGETQYF
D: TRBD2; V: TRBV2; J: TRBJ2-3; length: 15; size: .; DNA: TGTGCCAGCAGACTAGCGGGAGGGTCGGCAGATACGCAGTATTTT; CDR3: CASRLAGGSADTQYF
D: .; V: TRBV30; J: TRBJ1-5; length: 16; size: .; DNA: TGTGCCTGGAGTGTAAGCTACAGGGAAAGCAATCAGCCCCAGCATTTT; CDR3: CAWSVSYRESNQPQHF
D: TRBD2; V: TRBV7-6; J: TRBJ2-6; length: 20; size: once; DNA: TGTGCCAGCAGCTTAACTTTGGGTAGCGGGGGACTCTCTGGGGCCAACGTCCTGACTTTC; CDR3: CASSLTLGSGGLSGANVLTF
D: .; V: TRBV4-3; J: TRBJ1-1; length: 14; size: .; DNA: TGCGCCAGCAGCCAAGGACAGTTAAACACTGAAGCTTTCTTT; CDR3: CASSQGQLNTEAFF
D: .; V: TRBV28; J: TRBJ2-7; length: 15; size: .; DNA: TGTGCCAGCAGCACGTTCGTGGCGGGAACCGACGAGCAGTACTTC; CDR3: CASSTFVAGTDEQYF
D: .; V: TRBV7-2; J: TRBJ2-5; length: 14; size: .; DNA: TGTGCCAGCAGCGCTCACTGGTACCAAGAGACCCAGTACTTC; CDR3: CASSAHWYQETQYF
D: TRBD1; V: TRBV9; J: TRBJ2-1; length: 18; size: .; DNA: TGTGCCAGCAGCGCCCCCAGGGACAGGGGGCTTTCCTACAATGAGCAGTTCTTC; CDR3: CASSAPRDRGLSYNEQFF
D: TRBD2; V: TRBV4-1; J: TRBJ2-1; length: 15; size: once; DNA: TGCGCCAGCAGCCAGCTAGCGGGAGACTACAATGAGCAGTTCTTC; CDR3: CASSQLAGDYNEQFF
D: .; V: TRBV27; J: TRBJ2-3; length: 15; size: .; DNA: TGTGCCAGCAGTTGGAACCTCGGGAGCCCCGATACGCAGTATTTT; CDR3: CASSWNLGSPDTQYF
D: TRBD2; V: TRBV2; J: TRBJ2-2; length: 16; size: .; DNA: TGTGCCAGCAGAAGAGGGGGACTAGCGTATGGCGGGGAGCTGTTTTTT; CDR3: CASRRGGLAYGGELFF
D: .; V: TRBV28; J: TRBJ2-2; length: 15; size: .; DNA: TGTGCCAGCGGCCGGACAGTCATAAGCACCGGGGAGCTGTTTTTT; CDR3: CASGRTVISTGELFF
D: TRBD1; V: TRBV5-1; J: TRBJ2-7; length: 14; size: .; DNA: TGCGCCAGCAGCACCGGACAGGGTACCTACGAGCAGTACTTC; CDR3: CASSTGQGTYEQYF
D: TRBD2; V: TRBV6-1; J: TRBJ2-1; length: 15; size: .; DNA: TGTGCCAGCAGCCAGACTAGCGGGCAGGCTCTTGAGCAGTTCTTC; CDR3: CASSQTSGQALEQFF
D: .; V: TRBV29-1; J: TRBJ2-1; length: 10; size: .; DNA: TGCAGCGTTGGGGCCAATGAGCAGTTCTTC; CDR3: CSVGANEQFF
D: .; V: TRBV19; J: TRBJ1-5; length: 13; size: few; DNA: TGTGCCAGTAGTATGCAGGGCCAACAGCCCCAGCATTTT; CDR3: CASSMQGQQPQHF
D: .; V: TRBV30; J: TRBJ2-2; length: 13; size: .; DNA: TGTGCCTGGAGGGCAGGGTGGACCGGGGAGCTGTTTTTT; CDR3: CAWRAGWTGELFF
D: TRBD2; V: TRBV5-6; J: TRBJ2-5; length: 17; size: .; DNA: TGTGCCAGCAGCTTGGGAGGTACTAGCGGTTACCAAGAGACCCAGTACTTC; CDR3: CASSLGGTSGYQETQYF
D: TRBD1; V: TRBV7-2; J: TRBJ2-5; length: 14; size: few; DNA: TGTGCCAGCAGCCCTCGGACAGGGCAAGAGACCCAGTACTTC; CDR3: CASSPRTGQETQYF
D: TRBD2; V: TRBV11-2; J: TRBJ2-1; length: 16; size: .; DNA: TGTGCCAGCAGGCAAGCCTCTAGCGGGAGCTTGAATGAGCAGTTCTTC; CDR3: CASRQASSGSLNEQFF
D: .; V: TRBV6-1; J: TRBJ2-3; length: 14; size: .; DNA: TGTGCCAGCAGCCGGGACACGAGCACAGATACGCAGTATTTT; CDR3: CASSRDTSTDTQYF
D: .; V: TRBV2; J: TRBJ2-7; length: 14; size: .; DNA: TGTGCCAGCACCAGGACCCCCGCGCGCGGGGAGCAGTACTTC; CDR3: CASTRTPARGEQYF
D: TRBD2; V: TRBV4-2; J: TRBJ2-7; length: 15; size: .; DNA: TGTGCCAGCAGCCAAGGGACTAGCGGTACCTACGAGCAGTACTTC; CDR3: CASSQGTSGTYEQYF
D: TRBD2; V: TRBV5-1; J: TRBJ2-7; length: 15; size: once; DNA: TGCGCCAGCAGCTTGGCCACGACTAGCATCGACGAGCAGTACTTC; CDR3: CASSLATTSIDEQYF
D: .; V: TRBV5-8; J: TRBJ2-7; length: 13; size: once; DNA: TGTGCCAGCAGCTTGGGTCTAGACTACGAGCAGTACTTC; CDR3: CASSLGLDYEQYF
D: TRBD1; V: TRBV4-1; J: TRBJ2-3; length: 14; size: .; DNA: TGCGCCAGCAGCCAAGGACAGGGAATGGATACGCAGTATTTT; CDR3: CASSQGQGMDTQYF
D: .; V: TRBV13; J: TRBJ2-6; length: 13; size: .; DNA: TGTGCCAGCAGTTCTAGTGGGGCCAACGTCCTGACTTTC; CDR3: CASSSSGANVLTF
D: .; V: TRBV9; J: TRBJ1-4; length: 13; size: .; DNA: TGTGCCAGCAGCTTTCAGGGGAATGAAAAACTGTTTTTT; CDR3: CASSFQGNEKLFF